Listed here are 30 T cell receptor beta chains from one sample, sequenced in a study of T cell repertoires in cytomegalovirus infection. A single record per CDR3 protein comes from TCRdb applying MiXCR to the reads. The sample lists just under 550,000 distinct CDR3 sequences, more than 25% occurring once. Specimen: PBMCs. The receptors were gathered from a human donor in good health (CMV status not recorded). Some clones in this sample may be carry-over from other donors' samples.

Of note for this clonotype: This may stem from a read error, because a much larger clone lies one nucleotide away. The chain recombines TRBV7-6 with TRBJ2-5, with D unresolved. The CDR3 sequence is 14 residues long. CDR1 SGHVS and CDR2 FNYEAQ come from the germline V gene. The CDR3 DNA sequence: TGTGCCAACAGCATGGACGGATTCCAAGAGACCCAGTACTTC. Residues: CANSMDGFQETQYF. Looking up the rest from reference TRBV7-6 and TRBJ2-5 gives the full variable domain: GAGVSQSPRYKVTKRGQDVALRCDPISGHVSLYWYRQALGQGPEFLTYFNYEAQQDKSGLPNDRFSAERPEGSISTLTIQRTEQRDSAMYRCANSMDGFQETQYFGPGTRLLVL.

This clonotype has more than one count but fewer than ten. This chain uses TRBV7-2 with TRBJ2-7; D might be TRBD1 (6 bases). CDR3 length: 14 residues. Germline-derived CDR1 and CDR2 are SGHTA and FQGNSA. The ends were cut back, 3 bases at V and 2 bases at J, with 11 bases in the middle. Here the CDR3 reads CASSLARGAYEQYF. The DNA for the CDR3 is TGTGCCAGCAGCTTGGCCAGGGGAGCCTACGAGCAGTACTTC.

The J gene is TRBJ1-1, the V gene TRBV20-1, with no clear D. CDR1 DFQATT and CDR2 SNEGSKA come from the germline V gene (reference sequence). V lost 6 bases and J lost 9, with 20 bases in between. The CDR3 is 13 residues long. The CDR3 bases are TGCAGTGCCGCAAAAGGCGGGCCCACAAAAGCTTTCTTT. It yields the protein CSAAKGGPTKAFF.

The V gene is TRBV14, the J gene TRBJ2-7, with D tentatively TRBD2 (6 bases). Germline-derived CDR1 and CDR2 are SGHDN and FVKESK. V was shortened by 2 bases and J by 7 bases, with 12 bases between the two germline ends. The CDR3 sequence is 13 residues long. The CDR3 is CASSQRAGREQYV. DNA of the CDR3: TGTGCCAGCAGCCAACGGGCAGGGAGGGAGCAGTACGTC.

This chain links TRBV6-4 with TRBJ1-4, with D unclear. Germline CDR1 and CDR2: MRHNA and SNTAGT. V shed 0 bases and J shed 8 bases, with 13 bases lying between them. The length of the CDR3 is 15 residues. CDR3 region: CASSDSPGVGEKLFF. CDR3 coding DNA: TGTGCCAGCAGTGACTCCCCCGGGGTGGGCGAAAAACTGTTTTTT.

The gene calls are TRBV12-3 or TRBV12-4 and TRBJ2-7; TRBD1 is a possible D gene (5 bases). Trimming pared 4 bases from V and 3 bases from J, leaving 13 bases between. The CDR3 covers 14 residues. The CDR3 sequence: CASSSLGRGYEQYV. CDR3 bases: TGTGCCAGCAGTTCTCTTGGAAGGGGCTACGAGCAGTACGTC.

V and J are TRBV29-1 and TRBJ1-1; D may be TRBD1 (5 bases). Trimming took off 8 bases at V and 0 bases at J, with 7 bases between the two ends. Germline V CDR1 and CDR2: SQVTM, ANQGSEA. This CDR3 comprises 11 residues. Here the CDR3 DNA reads TGCAGCACAGGAGTGAACACTGAAGCTTTCTTT. It is translated as CSTGVNTEAFF.

This chain uses TRBV28 with TRBJ2-6, with 8 bases aligning to TRBD1. From germline, CDR1 is MDHEN and CDR2 SYDVKM. Trimming took 3 bases from V and 0 from J; bases not matched to a gene: 1. This CDR3 contains 16 residues. CDR3 DNA sequence: TGTGCCAGCAGTTTGGGACAGGTCTCTGGGGCCAACGTCCTGACTTTC. Protein sequence: CASSLGQVSGANVLTF.

This clonotype was recorded many times. The V gene is TRBV11-3, the J gene TRBJ2-5; TRBD2 matches at 7 bases. The trim removed 0 bases at V and 2 bases at J, leaving 12 bases unmatched. The CDR3 totals 18 residues. CDR1 and CDR2 from the germline V gene are SGHNT and YENEEA. The CDR3 DNA is TGTGCCAGCAGCTTAGATGGAATGAGAGCGGGATATCAAGAGACCCAGTACTTC. The encoded protein is CASSLDGMRAGYQETQYF.

A word on this clonotype: One end of the junction does not line up with germline, which may come from a read error. The gene calls are TRBV7-2 and TRBJ1-5; D gene unclear. This CDR3 comprises 14 residues. Germline values: CDR1 SGHTA, CDR2 FQGNSA. CDR3 sequence: CASSSVSGNQLQHF. DNA of the CDR3: TGTGCCAGCAGCTCGGTCTCTGGGAATCAGCTCCAGCATTTT.

The chain carries TRBV5-5 and TRBJ1-1; D gene unclear. Trimming left V 1 base short and J 2 bases short, with 6 bases between. The germline V gene encodes CDR1 SGHKS and CDR2 YYEKEE (reference sequence). The CDR3 length is 13 residues. CDR3 coding DNA: TGTGCCAGCAGCTTGATCCAAAACACTGAAGCTTTCTTT. Encoded protein: CASSLIQNTEAFF.

This clonotype was seen a handful of times. The J gene is TRBJ1-5, the V gene TRBV28, with D perhaps TRBD1 (6 bases). CDR1 MDHEN and CDR2 SYDVKM come from the germline V gene. This CDR3 has 14 amino acids. V lost 6 bases and J lost 9, with 18 bases in between. CDR3 coding DNA: TGTGCCAGCAGAACCGGGACACCACTTGGGCCCCAGCATTTT. Translated, it gives CASRTGTPLGPQHF.

This clonotype has more than one count but fewer than ten. This rearrangement joins TRBV7-2 to TRBJ1-1; D gene ambiguous. From germline, CDR1 is SGHTA and CDR2 FQGNSA. The CDR3 is 13 residues long. V shed 5 bases and J shed 4 bases, with 11 bases lying between them. The CDR3 nucleotides are TGTGCCAGCAGCCTGGAGGAGGTCACTGAAGCTTTCTTT. This encodes CASSLEEVTEAFF.

The chain employs TRBV19 and TRBJ1-5; TRBD1 agrees at 11 bases. Germline V gene lookup returns CDR1 LNHDA and CDR2 SQIVND (reference sequence). The CDR3 has 14 amino acids. J lost 11 bases, V lost 3 bases, and 6 bases had no gene match. CDR3 sequence: CASSIGQGALSQHF. The CDR3 DNA reads as TGTGCCAGTAGTATTGGACAGGGGGCCTTGTCCCAGCATTTT.

This clonotype has more than one count but fewer than ten. The gene calls are TRBV7-2 and TRBJ1-2, with 8 bases that match TRBD1. With V trimmed by 6 bases and J by 7 bases, 13 bases remained unmatched. The germline CDR1 and CDR2 sequences are SGHTA and FQGNSA. The CDR3 covers 15 residues. CDR3 sequence: CASSPYSDREAGYTF. DNA for the CDR3: TGTGCCAGCAGTCCCTATTCGGACAGGGAGGCTGGCTACACCTTC. Complete variable domain (other parts from reference TRBV7-2 and TRBJ1-2): GAGVSQSPSNKVTEKGKDVELRCDPISGHTALYWYRQSLGQGLEFLIYFQGNSAPDKSGLPSDRFSAERTGGSVSTLTIQRTQQEDSAVYLCASSPYSDREAGYTFGSGTRLTVV.

This clonotype occurred many times. The chain is built from TRBV7-2 and TRBJ2-3, with 8 bases that match TRBD2. In germline, CDR1 is SGHTA, CDR2 FQGNSA. J gave up 0 bases and V 5 bases, and 7 bases lay outside the gene matches. This CDR3 has 16 residues. CDR3 coding DNA: TGTGCCAGCAGCAAGAGCGGGAGAGTCAGCACAGATACGCAGTATTTT. Translating it yields CASSKSGRVSTDTQYF.

This clonotype has more than one count but fewer than ten. The chain employs TRBV10-1 and TRBJ2-3; D is undetermined. Trimming shortened V by 2 bases and J by 0 bases, and 3 bases separated the two germline ends. The CDR3 has 13 residues. Germline V CDR1 and CDR2: WNHNN, SYGVQD (reference sequence). CDR3 protein: CASSEPSTDTQYF. The CDR3 DNA reads as TGCGCCAGCAGTGAGCCCAGCACAGATACGCAGTATTTT.

Of note for this clonotype: It may be a read error: a sequence one base away is much more abundant. V is TRBV9 and J is TRBJ1-1; D remains unclear. The CDR3 spans 13 residues. Trimming pared 0 bases from V and 4 bases from J, leaving 7 bases between. From germline, CDR1 is SGDLS and CDR2 YYNGEE. CDR3 amino acids: CASSVGWGTEAFF. The CDR3 DNA reads as TGTGCCAGCAGCGTAGGGTGGGGCACTGAAGCTTTCTTT.

The chain carries TRBV6-5 and TRBJ1-1; D unclear. This CDR3 region has 14 residues. Germline V CDR1 and CDR2: MNHEY, SVGAGI. Trimming pared 5 bases from V and 3 bases from J, leaving 13 bases between. The CDR3 DNA is TGTGCCAGCAGTCCCCCCGGAAGGGACACTGAAGCTTTCTTT. Protein product: CASSPPGRDTEAFF.

The CDR3 loop is CASSLVVGSGYGYTF. The DNA for the CDR3 is TGCGCCAGCAGCTTGGTGGTGGGCAGTGGCTATGGCTACACCTTC. J is TRBJ1-2 and V is TRBV5-1; no definite D call. Trimming removed 0 bases from V and 4 bases from J, with 13 bases in between. Germline-derived CDR1 and CDR2 are SGHRS and YFSETQ. The CDR3 length is 15 residues.

About this clonotype: Sequence at one end of the junction differs from germline and may be a read error. This chain links TRBV4-1 with TRBJ2-7, with 7 bases matching TRBD1. CDR3 size: 15 residues. CDR1 MGHRA and CDR2 YSYEKL come from the germline V gene. The CDR3 DNA reads as TGTGCCAGCAGCCCGGGGACAGCTGATTCCTACGAGCAGTACTTC. It translates to CASSPGTADSYEQYF.

The chain employs TRBV30 and TRBJ1-3; unclear D gene. The CDR3 has 11 residues. Per the germline V gene, CDR1 is GTSNPN and CDR2 is SVGIG (reference sequence). V lost 2 bases and J lost 3, with 2 bases in between. The CDR3 coding sequence is TGTGCCTGGAGTATTGGAAACACCATATATTTT. Amino acid sequence: CAWSIGNTIYF.

This clonotype was seen ten or more times. This rearrangement joins TRBV7-2 to TRBJ2-6; 7 nucleotides line up with TRBD1. The CDR3 is made up of 18 amino acids. V lost 0 bases and J lost 1; bases outside the gene matches: 6. Germline CDR1 is SGHTA and CDR2 is FQGNSA. CDR3 nucleotide sequence: TGTGCCAGCAGCTTAGCCCGGGGACAGTCGTCTGGGGCCAACGTCCTGACTTTC. Translating it yields CASSLARGQSSGANVLTF.

This clonotype was observed at least ten times. V and J are TRBV7-2 and TRBJ2-5; 12 bases match TRBD2. The germline V gene encodes CDR1 SGHTA and CDR2 FQGNSA. The CDR3 length is 16 residues. With V trimmed by 5 bases and J by 3 bases, 7 bases remained unmatched. The CDR3 DNA reads as TGTGCCAGCAGCCCTCTGACTAGCGGGAGTAAAGAGACCCAGTACTTC. The encoded protein is CASSPLTSGSKETQYF.

This chain connects TRBV19 to TRBJ1-6; 10 nucleotides agree with TRBD1. CDR3 size: 19 residues. The ends lost 8 bases at V and 0 bases at J; junction bases unmatched: 13. The germline CDR1 and CDR2 sequences are LNHDA and SQIVND (reference sequence). CDR3 protein: CASAPWGTGASSYNSPLHF. The CDR3 bases are TGTGCCAGTGCCCCCTGGGGGACAGGGGCGAGCTCCTATAATTCACCCCTCCACTTT.

The J gene is TRBJ2-5, the V gene TRBV28; D gene unclear. Per germline, CDR1 MDHEN and CDR2 SYDVKM. This CDR3 is 14 amino acids long. V was clipped by 2 bases and J by 1 base, with 8 bases between them. CDR3 amino acids: CASSLKPVQETQYF. CDR3 nucleotides: TGTGCCAGCAGTTTAAAGCCGGTCCAAGAGACCCAGTACTTC.

This clonotype was observed a few times. The chain employs TRBV6-1 and TRBJ1-2; no clear D gene. Germline V gene data show CDR1 as MNHNS and CDR2 as SASEGT. The CDR3 is made up of 12 amino acids. V dropped 8 bases and J dropped 1 base, with 8 bases sitting between them. The DNA for the CDR3 is TGTGCCAGCTTGGCCGGTAACTATGGCTACACCTTC. Translating gives CASLAGNYGYTF.

The J gene is TRBJ1-5, the V gene TRBV6-2 or TRBV6-3; D perhaps matches TRBD1 (6 bases). Trimming took off 6 bases at V and 4 bases at J, with 16 bases between the two ends. This CDR3 has 15 amino acids. CDR1 is MNHEY, CDR2 SVGEGT, per germline. CDR3 coding DNA: TGTGCCAGCAGCCGTGGACAGATTCCAAATCAGCCCCAGCATTTT. Its translation is CASSRGQIPNQPQHF.

By share, this clonotype ranks as medium-sized (0.01 to 0.1%). V gene TRBV7-2 combines with J gene TRBJ2-5; 12 bases line up with TRBD2. This CDR3 is built from 18 residues. CDR1 SGHTA and CDR2 FQGNSA come from the germline V gene. Trimming at V came to 2 bases and at J to 5 bases, leaving 12 bases not matched to a gene. CDR3 sequence: CASSLRPLAGGNGETQYF. CDR3 nucleotide sequence: TGTGCCAGCAGCTTAAGACCGCTAGCGGGAGGGAATGGGGAGACCCAGTACTTC.

The chain is built from TRBV7-9 and TRBJ1-3; D is possibly TRBD1 (5 bases). The CDR3 contains 15 residues. Trimming pared 5 bases from V and 0 bases from J, leaving 11 bases between. Germline CDR1 reads SEHNR; CDR2 reads FQNEAQ (reference sequence). CDR3 amino acids: CASSEGTGSGNTIYF. In DNA, the CDR3 is TGTGCCAGCAGCGAGGGGACGGGCTCTGGAAACACCATATATTTT.